The 4 T cell receptor beta chains below all came from one sample that was sequenced in a study of regulatory dendritic cells for organ transplantation (dated by TCRdb to about 2017). Library construction relied on the immunoSEQ multiplex PCR assay. Here the immuneACCESS table is served through TCRdb, limited to in-frame sequences with V and J called. Missing clones are a known gap in these copies; in checked studies unresolved V genes cover under half, and the rest lacks a known reason. The sample records fewer than 40,000 clones, around nine tenths of which are singletons. The top ten clones comprise about 0.11% of the sample. The sequencing input was naive CD8+ T cells from blood. The label giving this sample's cell subset or site can be read as: CD45RA+ naive T cells. Receptor source: a human donor in good health.

The rearrangement links TRBV6-1 to TRBJ1-6; TRBD1 aligns across 9 bases. The J segment lost 6 bases and the V segment lost 2 bases, leaving 5 bases of the junction unmatched. CDR1 is MNHNS, CDR2 SASEGT, per germline. The CDR3 loop spans 16 amino acids. CDR3: CASSEKWGQGNSPLHF. The CDR3 DNA is TGTGCCAGCAGTGAAAAATGGGGACAGGGTAATTCACCCCTCCACTTT.

The rearrangement joins TRBV9 to TRBJ2-1; 9 bases agree with TRBD1. CDR1 and CDR2 (germline): SGDLS, YYNGEE. The ends lost 4 bases at V and 2 bases at J; junction bases unmatched: 4. The CDR3 has 15 amino acids. For the CDR3, the DNA is TGTGCCAGCAGCCCACGACAGGGGGCCTACAATGAGCAGTTCTTC. Translating it yields CASSPRQGAYNEQFF.

The V call is TRBV19, the J call TRBJ2-1, with 15 bases fitting TRBD2. The CDR3 loop spans 18 amino acids. Per germline, CDR1 LNHDA and CDR2 SQIVND (reference sequence). V was pared by 3 bases and J by 9 bases, with 12 bases of the junction left unmatched. CDR3 sequence reads: CASSMGPGTSGRLVEQFF. The CDR3 nucleotides read TGTGCCAGTAGTATGGGTCCGGGGACTAGCGGGAGGTTGGTTGAGCAGTTCTTC.

The chain combines TRBV30 with TRBJ2-3; 12 bases agree with TRBD2. Germline V lookup: CDR1 GTSNPN, CDR2 SVGIG (reference sequence). The CDR3 extends over 17 amino acids. J lost 10 bases, V lost 0 bases, and 14 bases had no gene match. The CDR3 DNA sequence: TGTGCCTGGAGTGTATCGGGACTAGCGGGCCCGTCCCCAGCGCAGTATTTT. Translation: CAWSVSGLAGPSPAQYF.